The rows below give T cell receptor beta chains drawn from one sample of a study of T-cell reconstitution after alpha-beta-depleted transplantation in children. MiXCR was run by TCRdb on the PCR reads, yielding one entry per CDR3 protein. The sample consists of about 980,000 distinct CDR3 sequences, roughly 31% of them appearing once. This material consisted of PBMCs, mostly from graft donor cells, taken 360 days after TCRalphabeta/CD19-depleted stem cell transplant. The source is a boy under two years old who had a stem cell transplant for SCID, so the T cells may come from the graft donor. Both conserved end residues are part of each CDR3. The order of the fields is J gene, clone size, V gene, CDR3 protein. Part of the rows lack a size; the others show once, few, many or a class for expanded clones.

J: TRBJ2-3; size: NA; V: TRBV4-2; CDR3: CASRPNGGRTDTQYF
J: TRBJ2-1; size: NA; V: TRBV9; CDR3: CASSVSSGGDYNEQFF
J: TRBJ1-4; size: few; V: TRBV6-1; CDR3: CASSTRQARGERLFF
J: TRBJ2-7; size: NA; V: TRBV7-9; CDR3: CASSDSLRYEQYF
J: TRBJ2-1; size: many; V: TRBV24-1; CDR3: CATSDLPLTGERANEQFF
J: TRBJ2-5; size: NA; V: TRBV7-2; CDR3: CASSLLGQRIQETQYF
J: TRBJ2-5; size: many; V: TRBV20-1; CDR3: CSAVAGGPHQETQYF
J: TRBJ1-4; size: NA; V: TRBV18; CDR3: CASSRTGTTWEEKLFF
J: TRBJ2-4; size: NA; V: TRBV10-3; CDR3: CAISVWGGDIQYF
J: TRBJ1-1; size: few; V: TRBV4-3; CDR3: CASSQGIRENTEAFF
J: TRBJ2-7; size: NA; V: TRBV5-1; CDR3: CASSTRENSYEQYF
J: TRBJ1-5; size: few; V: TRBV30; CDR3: CAWSEGLSNQPQHF
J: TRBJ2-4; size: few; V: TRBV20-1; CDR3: CSARVPGTNSDIQYF
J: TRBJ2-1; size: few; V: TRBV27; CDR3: CASGLSSFNEQFF
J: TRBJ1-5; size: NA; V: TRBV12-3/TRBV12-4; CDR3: CASSSAWDVNQPQHF
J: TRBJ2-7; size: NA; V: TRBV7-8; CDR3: CASSLKGYSYEQYF
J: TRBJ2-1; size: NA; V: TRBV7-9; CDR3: CASSLHSDKQFF
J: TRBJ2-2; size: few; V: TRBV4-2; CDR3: CASSQNRGKELFF